This T cell receptor (beta chain) appears in the sequencing data of a study of blood T cell repertoires in COVID-19 (dated by TCRdb to the early 2020s). General notes on the study: Samples from collaborators originated in the United States, Italy and Spain and spanned both the acute and convalescent phases of COVID-19. The material from the prospective study consisted of cDNA or gDNA derived from T cells, B-cell-depleted T cells, or PBMCs. Deeply sampled blood TCRbeta repertoires from subjects exposed to, actively infected with, or recovered from COVID-19 were included in the dataset. A freely available public database, intended as a resource for researchers studying the immune response to SARS-CoV-2, is where the repertoires were released. Samples came from the ongoing ImmuneRACE study (first 160 participants) plus 1,254 subjects from 6 global collaborators. A de-identified subject ID, COVID-19 status, age in years and sex were almost always included in the sample metadata. HLA class I and class II types, where available, came from metadata supplied by the sample provider rather than from assay-based typing. Study-level results and caveats: The quantity of clinical and demographic metadata differed by source and by participant and was supplied without curation.

V is trimmed back by 6 bases and J by 8 bases, and the junction contains 15 bases that no gene match accounts for. From the cysteine through the phenylalanine, the CDR3 covers 16 amino acids. The retained sequence is limited to the CDR3, 48 bases, with the frame set at the first base. Looking up the germline V gene (reference sequence) yields CDR1 SGHNT and CDR2 YYREEE. Note on this clone: The antigen it recognizes is unknown. No per-base quality is available; no much larger clone lies one base away.

TCRbeta CDR3 regions were amplified from genomic DNA by means of the immunoSEQ Assay, a bias-controlled multiplex PCR. Concerning the study's data processing: Within the assay, amplification of reference gene primers was used to estimate how many nucleated cells each sample contained. To quantify the absolute abundance of each unique TCRbeta CDR3 rearrangement, sequence reads were collapsed and filtered. Productive Simpson clonality was computed per sample as the square root of Simpson's diversity index over productive rearrangements. TCRdb stores this immuneACCESS table with in-frame sequences only. Part of the clones is absent; in the studies checked, under half of the shortfall reflects unresolved V genes, and no reason is known for the rest. V and J calls and clone size follow that table, whereas D and trimming were derived from the DNA. For this sample the table gives roughly 49,000 clones, of which roughly nine tenths were detected only once. In total, the top ten clones hold over 4% of the sample.

Collaborating institutions collected whole blood in K2EDTA tubes following their own protocols. Collaborator samples were shipped for TCRbeta analysis as frozen whole blood, isolated PBMCs, or DNA extracted from either sample type. The material sequenced was peripheral blood. The receptor comes from a man in his sixties with active COVID-19. The sequence is built from TRBV5-4 and TRBJ2-3; TRBD1 fits 10 bases in the junction. The CDR3 has the sequence CASNPMTGGFTGTQYF. The DNA is as follows: TGTGCCAGCAACCCCATGACAGGGGGCTTCACGGGTACGCAGTATTTT. Full variable domain (CDR3 extended with the reference TRBV5-4 and TRBJ2-3 proteins): ETGVTQSPTHLIKTRGQQVTLRCSSQSGHNTVSWYQQALGQGPQFIFQYYREEENGRGNFPPRFSGLQFPNYSSELNVNALELDDSALYLCASNPMTGGFTGTQYFGPGTRLTVL.